The rows below give T cell receptor beta chains drawn from one sample of a study of blood T cell repertoires in COVID-19. Sequencing used immunoSEQ multiplex PCR; TCRdb keeps in-frame clones, though not all of them. The table has around 300,000 clones, approximately 90% seen once; the top ten hold 2.2%. The sample was peripheral blood. These receptors were collected from a woman younger than 45 with COVID-19, enrolled during active disease. The CDR3 runs from the conserved cysteine through the conserved F or W. A D gene is named only where the DNA matches it firmly. For some rows the clone size is stated as once, few or many, or as a class when expanded; others skip it.

CDR3 protein | CDR3 DNA | V gene | D gene | CDR3 length | clone size | J gene
CAISVGGQDNQPQHF | TGTGCCATCAGTGTGGGGGGACAGGACAATCAGCCCCAGCATTTT | TRBV10-3 | TRBD1 | 15 | . | TRBJ1-5
CASSQGTGPYEQYF | TGTGCCAGCAGCCAAGGGACAGGGCCCTACGAGCAGTACTTC | TRBV14 | TRBD1 | 14 | . | TRBJ2-7
CASGLQGREDTQYF | TGTGCTAGTGGTCTACAGGGTCGGGAAGATACGCAGTATTTT | TRBV12-5 | . | 14 | . | TRBJ2-3
CASMREGQDEQFF | TGTGCCAGTATGCGGGAGGGCCAAGACGAGCAGTTCTTC | TRBV19 | TRBD2 | 13 | . | TRBJ2-1
CASSLAGGPYTGELFF | TGTGCCAGCAGCTTAGCGGGAGGGCCATACACCGGGGAGCTGTTTTTT | TRBV11-2 | TRBD2 | 16 | . | TRBJ2-2
CASSLGALTGGQEKLFF | TGTGCCAGCAGCTTGGGGGCGTTGACAGGGGGCCAGGAAAAACTGTTTTTT | TRBV5-8 | TRBD1 | 17 | . | TRBJ1-4
CASSIRDRTDYEQYF | TGTGCCAGCAGCATACGGGACAGGACCGACTACGAGCAGTACTTC | TRBV7-2 | TRBD1 | 15 | . | TRBJ2-7
CASSVRRGGTEAFF | TGTGCCAGTAGTGTCCGCAGGGGAGGGACTGAAGCTTTCTTT | TRBV19 | . | 14 | . | TRBJ1-1
CASKSDTGVEQYF | TGTGCCAGTAAGTCGGACACCGGCGTCGAGCAGTACTTC | TRBV19 | . | 13 | . | TRBJ2-7
CASSLWGLAGAGANVLTF | TGTGCCAGCAGTTTATGGGGACTAGCGGGAGCTGGGGCCAACGTCCTGACTTTC | TRBV27 | TRBD2 | 18 | . | TRBJ2-6
CAGRQLTSTDTQYF | TGTGCCGGAAGACAGCTTACTAGCACAGATACGCAGTATTTT | TRBV6-5 | . | 14 | . | TRBJ2-3
CATQAGENTEAFF | TGTGCCACCCAGGCGGGGGAGAACACTGAAGCTTTCTTT | TRBV6-5 | . | 13 | . | TRBJ1-1
CASSNRQPNEKLFF | TGTGCCAGCAGTAATCGACAGCCTAATGAAAAACTGTTTTTT | TRBV6-2/TRBV6-3 | . | 14 | . | TRBJ1-4
CASGTDSKNTEAFF | TGTGCTAGTGGTACCGATTCTAAGAACACTGAAGCTTTCTTT | TRBV12-5 | . | 14 | . | TRBJ1-1
CASRSGGNEQFF | TGTGCCAGCAGGAGCGGGGGTAATGAGCAGTTCTTC | TRBV5-4 | TRBD2 | 12 | . | TRBJ2-1
CASTAGQGPYEQYF | TGTGCCAGCACCGCCGGACAGGGGCCCTACGAGCAGTACTTC | TRBV6-5 | TRBD1 | 14 | . | TRBJ2-7
CASSLAPGLAGSTDTQYF | TGCGCCAGCAGCTTGGCCCCCGGGCTAGCGGGATCCACAGATACGCAGTATTTT | TRBV5-1 | TRBD2 | 18 | . | TRBJ2-3
CASSRHIGQVDYGYTF | TGTGCCAGCAGTCGACATATTGGACAGGTTGACTATGGCTACACCTTC | TRBV27 | TRBD1 | 16 | . | TRBJ1-2
CAIQTGPVTEAFF | TGTGCCATTCAGACAGGCCCGGTAACTGAAGCTTTCTTT | TRBV7-9 | . | 13 | . | TRBJ1-1
CASSLNEAGGKDTQYF | TGTGCCAGCAGCTTAAATGAGGCAGGGGGTAAGGATACGCAGTATTTT | TRBV7-3 | TRBD1 | 16 | . | TRBJ2-3
CASSFHRVRTEAFF | TGTGCCAGCAGTTTCCACAGGGTTCGCACTGAAGCTTTCTTT | TRBV28 | . | 14 | few | TRBJ1-1
CATSGVRRKNPSSYEQYF | TGTGCCACCAGCGGAGTACGTCGTAAGAACCCCAGCTCCTACGAGCAGTACTTC | TRBV15 | . | 18 | once | TRBJ2-7
CASSPQADPRGEQYF | TGTGCCAGCAGCCCCCAGGCGGATCCCCGAGGGGAGCAGTACTTC | TRBV9 | . | 15 | . | TRBJ2-7
CASKSTSGSVGEQFF | TGTGCCAGCAAGTCTACTAGCGGGAGTGTTGGTGAGCAGTTCTTC | TRBV7-9 | TRBD2 | 15 | . | TRBJ2-1
CASSRDVREQYF | TGTGCCAGCAGTCGTGATGTGAGGGAGCAGTACTTC | TRBV6-5 | . | 12 | . | TRBJ2-7
CASSRDSSYEQYF | TGTGCCAGTAGCCGGGACAGTTCCTACGAGCAGTACTTC | TRBV19 | TRBD1 | 13 | . | TRBJ2-7
CATSSTGTSGDNEQFF | TGTGCCACCAGTTCAACCGGGACTAGCGGAGACAATGAGCAGTTCTTC | TRBV24-1 | TRBD2 | 16 | . | TRBJ2-1
CASGFRPTQGTDGYTF | TGTGCTAGTGGTTTCCGGCCAACACAGGGAACTGATGGCTACACCTTC | TRBV12-5 | . | 16 | . | TRBJ1-2
CASSELAGYSNQPQHF | TGTGCCAGCAGCGAATTGGCGGGATATAGCAATCAGCCCCAGCATTTT | TRBV21-1 | . | 16 | . | TRBJ1-5
CASSRGQGDTEAFF | TGCGCCAGCAGCCGAGGACAGGGGGACACTGAAGCTTTCTTT | TRBV5-1 | TRBD1 | 14 | . | TRBJ1-1
CASSQDRGQGFGYTF | TGTGCCAGCAGCCAAGATCGGGGACAGGGCTTTGGCTACACCTTC | TRBV3-1/TRBV3-2 | TRBD1 | 15 | . | TRBJ1-2
CASSLGQGYTHNEQFF | TGTGCCAGCAGCTTGGGGCAGGGTTACACACACAATGAGCAGTTCTTC | TRBV5-4 | . | 16 | . | TRBJ2-1
CASSSGTGFEAFF | TGCGCCAGCAGCTCCGGGACAGGGTTTGAAGCTTTCTTT | TRBV5-1 | TRBD1 | 13 | . | TRBJ1-1
CASSQAPGDRIARGIRYTF | TGTGCCAGCAGCCAAGCCCCTGGGGACAGGATCGCCAGGGGGATTCGCTACACCTTC | TRBV3-1/TRBV3-2 | TRBD1 | 19 | . | TRBJ1-2
CASSEGRGGRIF | TGCGCCAGCAGTGAGGGGCGTGGCGGGAGGATCTTC | TRBV10-2 | TRBD2 | 12 | . | TRBJ2-1
CASSLWRDTDTQYF | TGCGCCAGCAGCTTGTGGCGGGATACAGATACGCAGTATTTT | TRBV5-1 | . | 14 | . | TRBJ2-3
CASSRDSGNIQYF | TGTGCCAGCAGCAGGGACAGCGGAAACATTCAGTACTTC | TRBV12-3/TRBV12-4 | TRBD1 | 13 | . | TRBJ2-4
CASSRVSAGELFF | TGTGCCAGTAGTCGAGTATCGGCCGGGGAGCTGTTTTTT | TRBV19 | . | 13 | . | TRBJ2-2
CASSLEAGPYGYTF | TGTGCCAGCAGCTTAGAGGCAGGGCCTTATGGCTACACCTTC | TRBV7-9 | . | 14 | . | TRBJ1-2
CASSDIGTMIAGYTF | TGTGCCAGCAGCGACATCGGGACAATGATAGCCGGCTACACCTTC | TRBV7-2 | . | 15 | . | TRBJ1-2
CAWSVGLAVEQFF | TGTGCCTGGAGTGTAGGACTAGCAGTCGAGCAGTTCTTC | TRBV30 | TRBD2 | 13 | once | TRBJ2-1
CASSLGSANEKLFF | TGTGCCAGCAGCTTGGGCAGTGCTAATGAAAAACTGTTTTTT | TRBV5-6 | . | 14 | . | TRBJ1-4
CATSRADREAGYTF | TGTGCCACCAGCAGAGCAGACAGGGAGGCTGGCTACACCTTC | TRBV15 | TRBD1 | 14 | . | TRBJ1-2
CASRTGLEQFF | TGTGCCAGCAGAACGGGACTTGAGCAGTTCTTC | TRBV27 | . | 11 | . | TRBJ2-1
CASKQQGTEAFF | TGTGCCAGCAAACAACAGGGGACTGAAGCTTTCTTT | TRBV12-3/TRBV12-4 | TRBD1 | 12 | . | TRBJ1-1
CASSPSDRGRGELFF | TGTGCCAGCAGTCCCTCGGACAGGGGACGCGGGGAGCTGTTTTTT | TRBV27 | TRBD1 | 15 | . | TRBJ2-2
CASRVAGTEAFF | TGTGCCAGCAGAGTTGCGGGGACTGAAGCTTTCTTT | TRBV25-1 | . | 12 | . | TRBJ1-1
CASSGGSVTYEQYF | TGTGCCAGCTCAGGCGGGAGCGTAACCTACGAGCAGTACTTC | TRBV18 | TRBD2 | 14 | . | TRBJ2-7
CAWGRGISNQPQHF | TGTGCCTGGGGCCGAGGGATTAGCAATCAGCCCCAGCATTTT | TRBV30 | . | 14 | . | TRBJ1-5
CASSEMTGSYNEQFF | TGTGCCAGCAGTGAAATGACAGGTTCCTACAATGAGCAGTTCTTC | TRBV6-1 | . | 15 | . | TRBJ2-1
CATSRDLASGRPRYF | TGTGCCACCAGCAGAGATCTGGCTAGCGGGAGACCCCGGTACTTC | TRBV15 | TRBD2 | 15 | . | TRBJ2-7